Following are 32 T cell receptor beta chains from one sample sequenced in a study of T cells in Graves' hyperthyroidism and ophthalmopathy. TCR beta CDR3 regions were amplified from RNA transcripts. When the TCR CDR3 underwent first-round RT-PCR, the HTBI primer set was used. TCRdb reprocessed the multiplex PCR reads with MiXCR, giving one entry per CDR3 protein. Of about 840,000 distinct CDR3 sequences in the sample, more than 30% were seen once. The sequencing sample was made of blood. The receptors come from a man aged 18-30 years with Graves' hyperthyroidism.

This clonotype was observed at least ten times. The rearrangement links TRBV29-1 to TRBJ1-2; D not resolved. Germline CDR1 SQVTM, CDR2 ANQGSEA. CDR3 size: 13 residues. V was pared by 4 bases and J by 4 bases, with 13 bases between. CDR3 sequence: CSVAKDGLYGYTF. The CDR3 region has the DNA TGCAGCGTTGCCAAAGACGGCCTCTATGGCTACACCTTC. Supplemented by reference TRBV29-1 and TRBJ1-2, the full variable domain reads SAVISQKPSRDICQRGTSLTIQCQVDSQVTMMFWYRQQPGQSLTLIATANQGSEATYESGFVIDKFPISRPNLTFSTLTVSNMSPEDSSIYLCSVAKDGLYGYTFGSGTRLTVV.

The V call is TRBV2, the J call TRBJ2-6; TRBD1 agrees at 7 bases. The CDR3 loop spans 19 amino acids. V shed 6 bases and J 5 bases; nucleotides not matched to a gene: 19. The V gene's germline CDR1 is SNHLY and CDR2 FYNNEI. The CDR3 sequence: CASSPPPGGGQRRANVLTF. In DNA form, the CDR3 reads TGTGCCAGCAGCCCCCCCCCGGGTGGGGGACAGAGGAGGGCCAACGTCCTGACTTTC.

This clonotype was found many times. This sequence joins TRBV10-3 and TRBJ1-5; D is ambiguous. Germline V lookup: CDR1 ENHRY, CDR2 SYGVKD. The CDR3 has 13 residues. The V end was cut by 5 bases, the J end by 4 bases, with 9 bases between. The DNA for the CDR3 is TGTGCCATCAGTCCAGGAGCTAATCAGCCCCAGCATTTT. Its translation: CAISPGANQPQHF.

The chain is built from TRBV20-1 and TRBJ2-7, with D possibly TRBD1 on 5 matching bases. CDR1 and CDR2 from the germline V gene are DFQATT and SNEGSKA (reference sequence). With 6 bases removed from V and 6 bases from J, the gap between germline ends came to 18 bases. The CDR3 runs to 13 residues. CDR3 DNA: TGCAGTGCCAGGAAAGACAGTCGTGGCGAGCAGTACTTC. Amino acid sequence: CSARKDSRGEQYF.

This sequence joins TRBV14 and TRBJ1-4; D remains ambiguous. Germline-derived CDR1 and CDR2 are SGHDN and FVKESK. This CDR3 region has 15 residues. V was shortened by 1 base and J by 5 bases, with 11 bases between the two germline ends. The CDR3 DNA is TGTGCCAGCAGCCAAGTCCTTGGTTCAAATGAAAAACTGTTTTTT. This gives the protein CASSQVLGSNEKLFF. Complete variable domain (other parts from reference TRBV14 and TRBJ1-4): EAGVTQFPSHSVIEKGQTVTLRCDPISGHDNLYWYRRVMGKEIKFLLHFVKESKQDESGMPNNRFLAERTGGTYSTLKVQPAELEDSGVYFCASSQVLGSNEKLFFGSGTQLSVL.

The chain joins TRBV12-3 or TRBV12-4 to TRBJ2-7; 9 nucleotides align to TRBD2. The CDR3 loop spans 15 amino acids. V trimming: 4 bases; J trimming: 3 bases; junction bases outside the gene matches: 7. CDR3 sequence (DNA): TGTGCCAGCAGTTACTCATGGCGGGAGGGCTACGAGCAGTACTTC. Translated, it gives CASSYSWREGYEQYF.

A note on this clonotype: Possible read error: a much larger clone is one base away. V is TRBV15 and J is TRBJ2-5; D gene unclear. The germline CDR1 and CDR2 sequences are LNHNV and YYDKDF (reference sequence). V lost 0 bases to trimming and J lost 7 bases, with 12 bases between them. CDR3 length: 14 amino acids. The CDR3 sequence is CATSRDKGAGTQYF. As DNA, the CDR3 is TGTGCCACCAGCAGAGATAAGGGTGCAGGGACCCAGTACTTC.

V and J are TRBV12-3 or TRBV12-4 and TRBJ1-5; D ambiguous. The V and J ends lost 2 bases and 4 bases respectively, with 9 bases between them. The CDR3 covers 14 residues. The CDR3 loop reads CASSLSSVNQPQHF. Written as DNA, the CDR3 is TGTGCCAGCAGTTTAAGTTCGGTAAATCAGCCCCAGCATTTT.

In this sample, this clonotype turned up a few times. This chain uses TRBV4-1 with TRBJ1-2, with D perhaps TRBD1 (6 bases). V was trimmed by 11 bases and J by 0 bases, leaving 13 bases between them. Germline V gene lookup returns CDR1 MGHRA and CDR2 YSYEKL. This CDR3 has 13 amino acids. CDR3 loop: CAGNRVSNYGYTF. The CDR3 nucleotides read TGCGCCGGCAACAGGGTGTCTAACTATGGCTACACCTTC.

This clonotype was seen many times. The genes are TRBV2 and TRBJ2-5, with D perhaps assigned TRBD1 or TRBD2 (6 bases each). The V and J ends lost 6 bases and 3 bases respectively, with 8 bases between them. From germline, CDR1 is SNHLY and CDR2 FYNNEI. The CDR3 contains 12 residues. The CDR3 coding sequence is TGTGCCAGCAGGAGGGGGGAAGAGACCCAGTACTTC. This encodes CASRRGEETQYF.

The chain uses TRBV20-1 and TRBJ1-5, with D tentatively TRBD1 (5 bases). Trimming removed 2 bases from V and 4 bases from J, with 15 bases in between. The CDR3 has 15 amino acids. CDR1 and CDR2 from the germline V gene are DFQATT and SNEGSKA (reference sequence). CDR3 in amino acids: CSARPWAGWNQPQHF. CDR3 DNA sequence: TGCAGTGCTAGACCCTGGGCAGGGTGGAATCAGCCCCAGCATTTT.

This clonotype was recorded a few times. The chain carries TRBV19 and TRBJ2-2, with 7 bases aligning to TRBD2. CDR1 is LNHDA, CDR2 SQIVND, per germline (reference sequence). The V segment lost 0 bases and the J segment 6 bases; nucleotides outside the gene matches: 4. The CDR3 runs 15 residues. CDR3: CASSIEAGRAGELFF. CDR3 DNA sequence: TGTGCCAGTAGTATAGAGGCAGGGAGGGCCGGGGAGCTGTTTTTT.

The chain employs TRBV10-2 and TRBJ1-2, with TRBD1 matching 7 bases. Germline CDR1 is WSHSY and CDR2 is SAAADI. V was pared by 2 bases and J by 4 bases, with 7 bases of the junction left unmatched. The CDR3 is 15 amino acids. CDR3 DNA: TGCGCCAGCAGTGAGCTCCGGACAGGAACCTATGGCTACACCTTC. It is translated as CASSELRTGTYGYTF.

V and J are TRBV7-8 and TRBJ1-5; D is ambiguous. This CDR3 has 14 residues. Germline CDR1 is SGHVS and CDR2 is FQNEAQ. The V end was cut by 5 bases, the J end by 7 bases, with 15 bases between. CDR3 bases: TGTGCCAGCAGCCAAGCCTTCGGCGCCCAGCCCCAGCATTTT. This gives the protein CASSQAFGAQPQHF.

This clonotype has only a few counts. The rearrangement uses TRBV2 and TRBJ2-7, with 7 bases aligning to TRBD1. Germline-derived CDR1 and CDR2 are SNHLY and FYNNEI. This CDR3 has 16 residues. The V segment lost 6 bases and the J segment 4 bases; nucleotides outside the gene matches: 15. CDR3 loop: CASRGVGQIFGYEQYF. The DNA for the CDR3 is TGTGCCAGCAGAGGCGTGGGACAGATTTTTGGTTACGAGCAGTACTTC.

There are many counts of this clonotype. This sequence joins TRBV19 and TRBJ2-5, with 7 bases identical to TRBD2. Germline CDR1 reads LNHDA; CDR2 reads SQIVND (reference sequence). This CDR3 contains 14 residues. V gave up 1 base and J gave up 5 bases; unmatched junction bases: 4. Here the CDR3 DNA reads TGTGCCAGTAGTATAGGGCGGGAGAGGGAGACCCAGTACTTC. This gives the protein CASSIGRERETQYF. Based on the CDR3 plus reference TRBV19 and TRBJ2-5, the full variable domain is DGGITQSPKYLFRKEGQNVTLSCEQNLNHDAMYWYRQDPGQGLRLIYYSQIVNDFQKGDIAEGYSVSREKKESFPLTVTSAQKNPTAFYLCASSIGRERETQYFGPGTRLLVL.

Many counts were recorded for this clonotype. The chain links TRBV20-1 to TRBJ1-1; 7 nucleotides agree with TRBD1. CDR1 is DFQATT, CDR2 SNEGSKA, per germline (reference sequence). V lost 3 bases to trimming and J lost 8 bases; unmatched junction nucleotides: 6. This CDR3 region has 12 residues. The CDR3 DNA follows: TGCAGTGCTAGGAAGGGGGCGAAAGAAGCTTTCTTT. Residues: CSARKGAKEAFF.

This clonotype was picked up a small number of times. This chain links TRBV4-1 with TRBJ1-5, with D unresolved. Germline CDR1 and CDR2: MGHRA and YSYEKL. This CDR3 region has 17 residues. Trimming left V 0 bases short and J 2 bases short, with 14 bases between. CDR3 sequence (DNA): TGCGCCAGCAGCCAAGATCTGGCTCTCGGTGGCAATCAGCCCCAGCATTTT. Its translation: CASSQDLALGGNQPQHF.

This clonotype was observed a handful of times. The rearrangement links TRBV2 to TRBJ2-2; D is uncertain. Germline assignment: CDR1 SNHLY and CDR2 FYNNEI. V was trimmed by 2 bases and J by 2 bases, leaving 9 bases between them. The CDR3 is made up of 15 amino acids. The CDR3: CASSESAINTGELFF. As DNA, the CDR3 is TGTGCCAGCAGTGAATCAGCGATAAACACCGGGGAGCTGTTTTTT.

The chain has TRBV10-3 and TRBJ1-5, with 9 nucleotides matching TRBD1. This CDR3 is built from 13 residues. After removal of 10 bases from V and 7 bases from J, the junction contained 8 bases not matched to a gene. Germline V CDR1 and CDR2: ENHRY, SYGVKD. The CDR3 DNA is TGTGCCACCGGGACAGGGAAGTTGCAGCCCCAGCATTTT. As protein: CATGTGKLQPQHF.

Details on this clonotype: This CDR3 fails to terminate in the conserved phenylalanine or tryptophan, so it likely reflects a read error. The J gene is TRBJ1-2, the V gene TRBV6-5, with D perhaps TRBD1 (5 bases). The germline V gene encodes CDR1 MNHEY and CDR2 SVGAGI. V lost 5 bases and J lost 4, with 14 bases in between. The CDR3 contains 14 residues. CDR3 loop: CASSPRGGGYGYTY. The CDR3 bases are TGTGCCAGCAGTCCCCGGGGTGGGGGCTATGGCTACACCTAC.

V gene TRBV9 combines with J gene TRBJ1-1; the D gene is possibly TRBD1 (6 bases). CDR3 length: 15 amino acids. The germline V gene encodes CDR1 SGDLS and CDR2 YYNGEE. V was pared by 4 bases and J by 1 base, with 14 bases between. The CDR3 coding sequence is TGTGCCAGCAGCCCTGCCCGGGGACAGAACACTGAAGCTTTCTTT. It yields the protein CASSPARGQNTEAFF.

This clonotype was seen ten or more times. The gene calls are TRBV7-9 and TRBJ1-6; 8 bases agree with TRBD1. CDR3 length equals 14 residues. Per germline, CDR1 SEHNR and CDR2 FQNEAQ (reference sequence). The V segment lost 4 bases and the J segment 7 bases; nucleotides outside the gene matches: 3. The CDR3 spells CASSSTGDNSPLHF. DNA of the CDR3: TGTGCCAGCAGCTCGACAGGGGACAATTCACCCCTCCACTTT.

The V call is TRBV25-1, the J call TRBJ2-7, with TRBD2 matching 11 bases. CDR3 length: 16 amino acids. V shed 4 bases and J 2 bases; nucleotides not matched to a gene: 7. CDR1 is MGHDK, CDR2 SYGVNS, per germline. The CDR3 nucleotides are TGTGCCAGCAGTGTAGCGGGAGGGCTCGGAGCCTACGAGCAGTACTTC. It translates to CASSVAGGLGAYEQYF.

This rearrangement joins TRBV10-3 to TRBJ1-6, with D possibly being TRBD1 (5 bases). V was cut by 4 bases and J by 9 bases, with 10 bases left in between. The CDR3 runs 13 residues. Germline V lookup: CDR1 ENHRY, CDR2 SYGVKD. DNA of the CDR3: TGTGCCATCAGTGGGAGGGGAAGTTCACCCCTCCACTTT. Translation gives CAISGRGSSPLHF.

This clonotype came up many times. The chain joins TRBV12-3 or TRBV12-4 to TRBJ1-5; a possible D gene is TRBD1 (5 bases). Trimming shortened V by 5 bases and J by 0 bases, and 5 bases separated the two germline ends. CDR3 length equals 13 residues. CDR3: CASSGGSNQPQHF. The CDR3 nucleotides are TGTGCCAGCAGTGGGGGTAGCAATCAGCCCCAGCATTTT.

This clonotype was counted many times. The V gene is TRBV24-1, the J gene TRBJ2-2, with 14 positions matching TRBD2. V dropped 9 bases and J dropped 2; count of bases not matched to a gene: 4. In germline, CDR1 is KGHDR, CDR2 SFDVKD. The CDR3 contains 16 residues. Here the CDR3 DNA reads TGTGCCACCGGGACTAGCGGGAGAGGTAACACCGGGGAGCTGTTTTTT. Its protein product is CATGTSGRGNTGELFF.

This clonotype was detected a few times. The chain is built from TRBV7-2 and TRBJ2-7; tentatively, D is TRBD1 (5 bases). The CDR3 spans 14 residues. Trimming took 5 bases from V and 0 from J, leaving 11 bases between them. In germline, CDR1 is SGHTA, CDR2 FQGNSA. The CDR3: CASSHQTDSYEQYF. The CDR3 DNA is TGTGCCAGCAGCCACCAGACAGACTCCTACGAGCAGTACTTC.

This clonotype was detected only once. One base away lies a much larger clone, so this may be a sequencing read error. The chain combines TRBV5-1 with TRBJ2-7; D call uncertain. Looked up from germline, CDR1 is SGHRS and CDR2 is YFSETQ. The CDR3 sequence is 12 residues long. V was shortened by 4 bases and J by 9 bases, with 14 bases between the two germline ends. In DNA, the CDR3 is TGCGCCAGCAGCGGGAACGGCGAAGGGCAGTACTTC. Translating gives CASSGNGEGQYF.

This clonotype was counted a few times. V and J are TRBV20-1 and TRBJ2-5; 8 bases align to TRBD2. The CDR3 totals 14 residues. The V gene's germline CDR1 is DFQATT and CDR2 SNEGSKA (reference sequence). V lost 0 bases to trimming and J lost 7 bases; unmatched junction nucleotides: 7. CDR3 sequence reads: CSAREAAGVVTQYF. Here the CDR3 DNA reads TGCAGTGCTAGAGAGGCAGCGGGGGTGGTGACCCAGTACTTC.

The chain has TRBV15 and TRBJ1-1, with D possibly TRBD1 on 5 matching bases. Germline V lookup: CDR1 LNHNV, CDR2 YYDKDF (reference sequence). The CDR3 is 14 amino acids. V shed 3 bases and J shed 3 bases, with 11 bases lying between them. CDR3 in DNA: TGTGCCACCAGCAGTGACTCGGGGCACACTGAAGCTTTCTTT. As protein: CATSSDSGHTEAFF.

This clonotype occurred a few times. The CDR3 sequence is CASRSVQGPGELFF. CDR3 in DNA: TGTGCCAGCAGGAGCGTACAGGGGCCCGGGGAGCTGTTTTTT. This sequence joins TRBV12-3 or TRBV12-4 and TRBJ2-2; 7 bases are a match to TRBD1. J gave up 6 bases and V 6 bases, and 7 bases lay outside the gene matches. The CDR3 totals 14 residues.